The clone carrying this TCR beta chain occurred once. The data were obtained in a study of blood T cell repertoires in COVID-19. CDR3 length: 14 residues. Germline loops: CDR1 SGDLS, CDR2 YYNGEE. Trimming left V 3 bases short and J 7 bases short, with 16 bases between. Clones were read by immunoSEQ multiplex PCR, and TCRdb kept only the in-frame ones, dropping some. The table has 30,000 to 45,000 clones, 89% seen once. The sequence derives from a human donor in a cohort sampled during active COVID-19. This chain links TRBV9 with TRBJ2-5, with a possible D match to TRBD2 (6 bases). Source material: peripheral blood. CDR3 residues: CASSGGDRRATQYF. CDR3 nucleotide sequence: TGTGCCAGCAGCGGAGGGGATAGGAGGGCGACCCAGTACTTC.